One sample yielded the 3 T cell receptor beta chains listed below, sequenced in a study of blood T cell repertoires in COVID-19. The data were produced by immunoSEQ multiplex PCR, yet TCRdb's version contains in-frame clones alone and is incomplete. This sample has a few hundred thousand clones, with 88% found just once. Sequenced input: peripheral blood. The receptors stem from a woman in her 70s with COVID-19, enrolled during active disease.

The rearrangement uses TRBV6-5 and TRBJ1-2, with D hard to call. Trimming pared 6 bases from V and 0 bases from J, leaving 14 bases between. This CDR3 comprises 15 residues. The germline gives CDR1 MNHEY, CDR2 SVGAGI. DNA for the CDR3: TGTGCCAGCAGGATGCAGGCCCACACTAACTATGGCTACACCTTC. This translates into CASRMQAHTNYGYTF.

V gene TRBV19 combines with J gene TRBJ1-5; D possibly corresponds to TRBD1 (6 bases). The CDR3 is made up of 14 amino acids. Trimming removed 6 bases from V and 2 bases from J, with 11 bases in between. Germline V gives CDR1 LNHDA, CDR2 SQIVND (reference sequence). CDR3 sequence: CASSSNRGNQPQHF. Here the CDR3 DNA reads TGTGCCAGTAGCAGTAACAGGGGCAATCAGCCCCAGCATTTT. The full variable domain, its missing parts supplied by reference TRBV19 and TRBJ1-5, is DGGITQSPKYLFRKEGQNVTLSCEQNLNHDAMYWYRQDPGQGLRLIYYSQIVNDFQKGDIAEGYSVSREKKESFPLTVTSAQKNPTAFYLCASSSNRGNQPQHFGDGTRLSIL.

The count of this clone is one. The CDR3 nucleotides are TGCAGCGTTGGTTTGGCGGGAGGGCCCGCAGAGACCCAGTACTTC. Protein product: CSVGLAGGPAETQYF. This chain uses TRBV29-1 with TRBJ2-5; TRBD2 matches at 9 bases. V gave up 4 bases and J gave up 4 bases; unmatched junction bases: 10. The CDR3 length is 15 residues. Germline CDR1 reads SQVTM; CDR2 reads ANQGSEA. The whole variable domain, filled in from reference TRBV29-1 and TRBJ2-5, reads SAVISQKPSRDICQRGTSLTIQCQVDSQVTMMFWYRQQPGQSLTLIATANQGSEATYESGFVIDKFPISRPNLTFSTLTVSNMSPEDSSIYLCSVGLAGGPAETQYFGPGTRLLVL.